One and the same sample provided the 13 T cell receptor beta chains below, sequenced in a study of OX40 agonist ivuxolimab in advanced cancers. The assay was immunoSEQ multiplex PCR, and TCRdb's table has in-frame clones only and misses some. The table shows about 80,000 clones, with around 92% occurring only once. The material was CD4+ or CD8+ T cells sorted from blood, obtained in a trial of the OX40 agonist ivuxolimab. All receptors come from an adult with an advanced solid tumor such as melanoma, head and neck, liver or kidney cancer.

This chain joins TRBV7-9 and TRBJ1-4; D not resolved. Germline V gives CDR1 SEHNR, CDR2 FQNEAQ (reference sequence). V was trimmed by 5 bases and J by 5 bases, leaving 9 bases between them. The CDR3 is 13 residues long. The CDR3 region has the DNA TGTGCCAGCAGCCACGACCCCAATGAAAAACTGTTTTTT. Translated: CASSHDPNEKLFF.

The genes are TRBV6-5 and TRBJ2-7, with TRBD1 matching 8 bases. The germline gives CDR1 MNHEY, CDR2 SVGAGI. The CDR3 totals 16 residues. The trim removed 0 bases at V and 1 base at J, leaving 5 bases unmatched. The DNA of the CDR3 is TGTGCCAGCAGTTACTCCGCAGGGGGCCGTTCCTACGAGCAGTACTTC. It specifies CASSYSAGGRSYEQYF.

This sequence joins TRBV6-5 and TRBJ1-3, with D possibly TRBD1 on 6 matching bases. The CDR3 covers 14 residues. V lost 5 bases and J 0 bases, leaving 8 bases between the germline ends. Germline V gene sequence: CDR1 MNHEY, CDR2 SVGAGI. Here the CDR3 reads CASSRDNSGNTIYF. The CDR3 region has the DNA TGTGCCAGCAGTCGGGACAACTCTGGAAACACCATATATTTT.

The rearrangement uses TRBV9 and TRBJ1-4, with D hard to call. The CDR3 contains 14 residues. V lost 0 bases and J lost 2, with 5 bases in between. The germline CDR1 and CDR2 sequences are SGDLS and YYNGEE. CDR3 in amino acids: CASSVGGTNEKLFF. Here the CDR3 DNA reads TGTGCCAGCAGCGTAGGCGGGACTAATGAAAAACTGTTTTTT.

V usage is TRBV13 and J usage is TRBJ1-5, with unresolved D. V lost 1 base, J lost 3 bases, and 13 bases lay in between. Germline CDR1 PRHDT, CDR2 FYEKMQ (reference sequence). This CDR3 is 16 amino acids long. DNA for the CDR3: TGTGCCAGCAGCTTAGCGGCAGCAGCTACCAATCAGCCCCAGCATTTT. Protein product: CASSLAAAATNQPQHF.

The genes are TRBV2 and TRBJ2-7; D remains ambiguous. CDR3 size: 13 residues. V gave up 3 bases and J gave up 0 bases, with 6 bases separating them. CDR1 is SNHLY, CDR2 FYNNEI, per germline. CDR3 region: CASSDWGSYEQYF. The CDR3 DNA follows: TGTGCCAGCAGTGATTGGGGCTCCTACGAGCAGTACTTC.

In nucleotides, the CDR3 is TGTGCCAGCAGCAAAAGTCCCAGTTTTAGACAGGAGGTTGGGGCTAACTATGGCTACACCTTC. Protein: CASSKSPSFRQEVGANYGYTF. V and J are TRBV21-1 and TRBJ1-2; the table names TRBD1, a call not compared with the DNA. TRBV21-1 corresponds to a pseudogene. There are 21 residues in the CDR3.

The chain employs TRBV5-6 and TRBJ2-7, with 7 bases identical to TRBD2. The V segment lost 4 bases and the J segment 1 base; nucleotides outside the gene matches: 5. The germline CDR1 and CDR2 sequences are SGHDT and YYEEEE. This CDR3 is 14 amino acids long. CDR3 bases: TGTGCCAGCAGCCAAGGGGAGGGTTCCTACGAGCAGTACTTC. Amino acid sequence: CASSQGEGSYEQYF.

J is TRBJ2-7 and V is TRBV4-2; 13 bases fit TRBD2. V gave up 4 bases and J gave up 6 bases; unmatched junction bases: 9. The CDR3 contains 16 residues. Looked up from germline, CDR1 is LGHNA and CDR2 is YNFKEQ. CDR3 residues: CASSPTTSGGAVEQYF. The CDR3 nucleotides are TGTGCCAGCAGCCCTACAACTAGCGGGGGGGCCGTCGAGCAGTACTTC.

J is TRBJ2-3 and V is TRBV6-5; 9 nucleotides align to TRBD1. V lost 5 bases and J lost 5; bases outside the gene matches: 5. The CDR3 length is 14 residues. Germline V gene sequence: CDR1 MNHEY, CDR2 SVGAGI. In DNA, the CDR3 is TGTGCCAGCAGTCCCTGGGACAGGGAAGATACGCAGTATTTT. As protein: CASSPWDREDTQYF.

V usage is TRBV19 and J usage is TRBJ1-2; D gene uncertain. The CDR3 is made up of 17 amino acids. Trimming shortened V by 1 base and J by 3 bases, and 18 bases separated the two germline ends. Germline-derived CDR1 and CDR2 are LNHDA and SQIVND (reference sequence). For the CDR3, the DNA is TGTGCCAGTAGTATAGGGTTTAGTTTTTGGGCAGACTATGGCTACACCTTC. It codes for CASSIGFSFWADYGYTF. The full variable domain, its missing parts supplied by reference TRBV19 and TRBJ1-2, is DGGITQSPKYLFRKEGQNVTLSCEQNLNHDAMYWYRQDPGQGLRLIYYSQIVNDFQKGDIAEGYSVSREKKESFPLTVTSAQKNPTAFYLCASSIGFSFWADYGYTFGSGTRLTVV.

Concerning this clone: The identical CDR3 is also encoded by other nucleotide sequences in the sample. CDR3 DNA sequence: TGTGCCAGCAGCTTAGGGACAGCCTATGGCTACACCTTC. It specifies CASSLGTAYGYTF. The chain carries TRBV7-9 and TRBJ1-2, with D possibly TRBD1 on 6 matching bases. Looked up from germline, CDR1 is SEHNR and CDR2 is FQNEAQ (reference sequence). CDR3 length equals 13 residues. Trimming removed 1 base at V and 4 bases at J, with 7 bases between.

This clone was recorded a few times. The chain couples TRBV7-9 to TRBJ1-1; no definite D call. This CDR3 comprises 13 residues. Between the trimmed V and J ends, which lost 0 bases and 1 base, there was a span of 3 bases. Germline CDR1 is SEHNR and CDR2 is FQNEAQ (reference sequence). The CDR3 protein is CASSLAANTEAFF. Written as DNA, the CDR3 is TGTGCCAGCAGCTTAGCTGCGAACACTGAAGCTTTCTTT.